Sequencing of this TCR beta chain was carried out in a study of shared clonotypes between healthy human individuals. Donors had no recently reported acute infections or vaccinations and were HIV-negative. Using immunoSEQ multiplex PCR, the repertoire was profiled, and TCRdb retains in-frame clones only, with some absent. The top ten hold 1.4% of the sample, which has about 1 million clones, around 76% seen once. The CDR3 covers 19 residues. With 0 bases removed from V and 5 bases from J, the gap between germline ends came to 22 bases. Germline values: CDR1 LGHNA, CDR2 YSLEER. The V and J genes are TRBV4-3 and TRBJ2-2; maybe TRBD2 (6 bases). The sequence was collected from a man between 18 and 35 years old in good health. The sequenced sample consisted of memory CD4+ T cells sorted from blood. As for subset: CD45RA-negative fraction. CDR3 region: CASSQDAGWPLMGTGELFF. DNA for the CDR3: TGCGCCAGCAGCCAAGATGCGGGGTGGCCCCTCATGGGTACCGGGGAGCTGTTTTTT.